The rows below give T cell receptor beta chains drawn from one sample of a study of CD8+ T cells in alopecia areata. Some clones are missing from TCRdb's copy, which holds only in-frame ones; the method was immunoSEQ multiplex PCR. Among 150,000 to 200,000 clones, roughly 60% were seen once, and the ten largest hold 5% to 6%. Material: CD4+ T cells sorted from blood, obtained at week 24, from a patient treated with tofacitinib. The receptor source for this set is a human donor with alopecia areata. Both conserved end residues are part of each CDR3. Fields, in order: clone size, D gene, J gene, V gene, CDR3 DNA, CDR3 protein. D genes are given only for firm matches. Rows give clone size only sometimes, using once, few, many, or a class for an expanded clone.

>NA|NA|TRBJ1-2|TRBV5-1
TGCGCCAGCAGCGGCGTTGGGGCGTATGGCTACACCTTC
CASSGVGAYGYTF
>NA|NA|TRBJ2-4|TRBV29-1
TGCAGCGTTGAAGAGGCCGGGAAAGCCAAAAACATTCAGTACTTC
CSVEEAGKAKNIQYF
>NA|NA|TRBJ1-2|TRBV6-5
TGTGCCAGCACCCGAAGTATAGGGGAAAACTATGGCTACACCTTC
CASTRSIGENYGYTF
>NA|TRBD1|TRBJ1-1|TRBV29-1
TGCAGCGGAGCGGGACAGATGAACACTGAAGCTTTCTTT
CSGAGQMNTEAFF
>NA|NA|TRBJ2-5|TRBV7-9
TGTGCCAGCAGCTCGGACGCTGAGACCCAGTACTTC
CASSSDAETQYF
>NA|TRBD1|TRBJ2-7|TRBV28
TGTGCCAGTCGGACAGGGACCTACGAGCAGTACTTC
CASRTGTYEQYF
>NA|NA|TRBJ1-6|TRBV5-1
TGCGCCAGCAGCTGGGCGGCAGGGACGGATTCACCCCTCCACTTT
CASSWAAGTDSPLHF
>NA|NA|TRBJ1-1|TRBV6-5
TGTGCCAGCTTAAGGGCCCCGAACACTGAAGCTTTCTTT
CASLRAPNTEAFF
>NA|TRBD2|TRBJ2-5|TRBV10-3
TGTGCCATCGGTGGTAGCGGGAGCGGGGAGACCCAGTACTTC
CAIGGSGSGETQYF
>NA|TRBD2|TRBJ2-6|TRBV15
TGTGCCACCAGCAGGAGGGGCGGGAGGGCTCCTGGGGCCAACGTCCTGACTTTC
CATSRRGGRAPGANVLTF
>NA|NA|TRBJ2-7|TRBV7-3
TGTGCCAGCAGCTTATGGTCGGGGTACGAGCAGTACTTC
CASSLWSGYEQYF
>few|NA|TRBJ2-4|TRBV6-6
TGTGCCAGCAGTCCGGGACACTCTCTAAACATTCAGTACTTC
CASSPGHSLNIQYF
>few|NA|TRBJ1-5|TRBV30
TGTGCCTGCAGCCACCCTCTTAGCAATCAGCCCCAGCATTTT
CACSHPLSNQPQHF
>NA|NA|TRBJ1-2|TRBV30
TGTGCCTTCGGGGAGGATGGCTACACCTTC
CAFGEDGYTF